The subject of this entry is one T cell receptor beta chain. The data originate from a study of T cells in Graves' hyperthyroidism and ophthalmopathy. TCR beta CDR3 regions were amplified from RNA. An initial round of RT-PCR targeting the TCR CDR3 relied on the HTBI primer set. TCRdb reprocessed the multiplex PCR reads via MiXCR and lists one record per CDR3 protein. The repertoire consists of 500,000 to 650,000 distinct CDR3 sequences, with over 45% occurring once and the leading ten covering 44%. Orbital computed tomography and thyroid ultrasound, together with serum TRAb and thyroxine and clinical symptoms, were used for diagnoses. The V end was cut by 0 bases, the J end by 0 bases, with 30 bases between. Germline-derived CDR1 and CDR2 are SGHDN and FVKESK. The CDR3 consists of 24 residues.

The sequence came from an adult woman with Graves' disease, either hyperthyroidism or ophthalmopathy (not recorded which). Specimen: peripheral blood or thyroid tissue (not recorded which). V and J are TRBV14 and TRBJ2-6, with D possibly being TRBD2 (5 bases). Written as DNA, the CDR3 is TGTGCCAGCAGCCAAGATCGCCCCCGGAGCGGTGTTATTTCAGAGCACTCTGGGGCCAACGTCCTGACTTTC. It specifies CASSQDRPRSGVISEHSGANVLTF.